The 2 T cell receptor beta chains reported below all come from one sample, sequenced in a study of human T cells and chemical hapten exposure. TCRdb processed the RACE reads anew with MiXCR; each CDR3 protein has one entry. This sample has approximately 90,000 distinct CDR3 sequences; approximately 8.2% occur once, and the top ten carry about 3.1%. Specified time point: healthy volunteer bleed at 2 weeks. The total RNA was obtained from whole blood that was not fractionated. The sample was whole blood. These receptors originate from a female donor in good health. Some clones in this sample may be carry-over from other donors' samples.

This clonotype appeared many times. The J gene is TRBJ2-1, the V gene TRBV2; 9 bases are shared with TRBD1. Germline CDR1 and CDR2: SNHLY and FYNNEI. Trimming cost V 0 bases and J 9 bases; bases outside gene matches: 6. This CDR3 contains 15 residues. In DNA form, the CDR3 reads TGTGCCAGCAGTGAAGCCGGGGGACAGGGTTCTGAGCAGTTCTTC. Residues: CASSEAGGQGSEQFF. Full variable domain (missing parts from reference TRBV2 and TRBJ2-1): EPEVTQTPSHQVTQMGQEVILRCVPISNHLYFYWYRQILGQKVEFLVSFYNNEISEKSEIFDDQFSVERPDGSNFTLKIRSTKLEDSAMYFCASSEAGGQGSEQFFGPGTRLTVL.

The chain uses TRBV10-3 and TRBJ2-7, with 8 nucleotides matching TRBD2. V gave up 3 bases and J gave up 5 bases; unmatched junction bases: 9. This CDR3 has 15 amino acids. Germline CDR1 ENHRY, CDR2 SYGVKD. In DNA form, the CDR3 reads TGTGCCATCAGTGAACCGGGACTAGACTATAACGAGCAGTACTTC. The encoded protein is CAISEPGLDYNEQYF.